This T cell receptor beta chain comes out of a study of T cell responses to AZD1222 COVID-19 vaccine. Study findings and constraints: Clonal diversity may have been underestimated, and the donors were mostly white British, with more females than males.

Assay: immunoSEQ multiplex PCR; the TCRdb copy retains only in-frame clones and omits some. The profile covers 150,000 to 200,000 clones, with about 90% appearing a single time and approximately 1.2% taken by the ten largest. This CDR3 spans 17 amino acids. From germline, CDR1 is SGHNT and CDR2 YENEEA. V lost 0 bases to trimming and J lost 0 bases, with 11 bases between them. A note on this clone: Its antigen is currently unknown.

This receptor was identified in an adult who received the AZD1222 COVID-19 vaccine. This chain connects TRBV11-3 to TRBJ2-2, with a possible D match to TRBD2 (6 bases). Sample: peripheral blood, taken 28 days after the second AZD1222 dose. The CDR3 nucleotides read TGTGCCAGCAGCTTAGACGGGTGGGAGGCGAACACCGGGGAGCTGTTTTTT. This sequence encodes CASSLDGWEANTGELFF. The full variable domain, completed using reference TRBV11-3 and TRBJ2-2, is EAGVVQSPRYKIIEKKQPVAFWCNPISGHNTLYWYLQNLGQGPELLIRYENEEAVDDSQLPKDRFSAERLKGVDSTLKIQPAELGDSAVYLCASSLDGWEANTGELFFGEGSRLTVL.